A selection of T cell receptor beta chains follows, all from one sample in a study of beta chain features in type 1 diabetes. Profiled with immunoSEQ multiplex PCR; TCRdb holds only in-frame clones, not every one. The sample lists about 710,000 clones; around an eighth were seen once. The sample taken for sequencing was naive CD4+ T cells from blood. The receptors derive from a man between 18 and 29 years old with type 1 diabetes. Both conserved end residues are trimmed from each CDR3. Fields, in order: J gene, V gene, clone size, CDR3 protein. Clone sizes are given selectively: once, few, many, or a class where the clone is expanded.

>TRBJ1-6|TRBV2|.
ASSEQRIDNSPLH
>TRBJ2-3|TRBV7-9|.
ASSLTGGPDTQY
>TRBJ2-1|TRBV7-2|few
ASSLVGNEQF
>TRBJ2-1|TRBV2|few
ASGTRREQF
>TRBJ2-3|TRBV7-2|few
ASSLDTGTDTQY
>.|TRBV29-1|few
SVEGPRTGYEQY
>TRBJ2-1|TRBV28|.
ASVRGVAYNEQF
>TRBJ2-1|TRBV15|few
ATSRGGTLYNEQF
>TRBJ1-2|TRBV6-1|.
ASRTSPFLYGYT
>TRBJ2-1|TRBV5-4|.
ASSSRTSGTYNEQF
>TRBJ1-4|TRBV4-1|.
ASSPGLSTNEKLF
>TRBJ1-6|TRBV28|few
ASIIPGGSPLH
>TRBJ2-5|TRBV18|.
ASSPNGEETQY
>TRBJ1-2|TRBV7-3|.
ASSSGTGEYGYT
>TRBJ2-1|TRBV30|few
AWSGLAGVEQF
>TRBJ1-4|TRBV28|few
ASSLGQKGKKLF
>TRBJ1-5|TRBV18|.
ASSAGDNQPQH
>TRBJ1-2|TRBV20-1|.
SVTQGRGYT
>TRBJ2-1|TRBV7-9|.
ASSLLLSPYNEQF
>TRBJ1-1|TRBV4-3|few
ASSQDWTGAPGSTEAF
>TRBJ2-2|TRBV30|few
AWSPGGATGELF
>TRBJ2-7|TRBV28|.
ASRPPGGGLREQY
>TRBJ2-5|TRBV30|.
AWSPPPGETQY
>TRBJ1-1|TRBV18|few
ASRGAHTEAF
>TRBJ1-4|TRBV7-9|few
ASSRQAATNEKLF
>TRBJ1-1|TRBV9|.
ASSVVIGEAF
>TRBJ2-3|TRBV7-8|.
ASSLILGDTQY
>TRBJ1-2|TRBV5-1|few
ASRTQGLDGYT
>TRBJ2-3|TRBV29-1|.
SVELDTQY
>TRBJ2-7|TRBV18|.
ASSPAYEQY
>TRBJ2-3|TRBV9|.
ASSGPGQVSTDTQY
>TRBJ1-1|TRBV30|few
AWSTFWKAGGEAEAF
>TRBJ2-1|TRBV5-4|.
ASSRREAPSYNEQF
>TRBJ2-2|TRBV10-3|.
AISSGLAGAGDGELF
>TRBJ1-5|TRBV30|few
AWSYGGGPFQPQH
>TRBJ2-1|TRBV2|.
ASSVGTSGPMEQF
>TRBJ2-1|TRBV5-1|few
ASSSISGSANEQF
>TRBJ1-2|TRBV28|few
ASSLTPPPYGYT
>TRBJ2-2|TRBV10-3|.
AISERVETNTGELF
>TRBJ1-1|TRBV2|.
ASSEDRGVDEAF
>TRBJ2-5|TRBV9|.
ASSVRGPETQY